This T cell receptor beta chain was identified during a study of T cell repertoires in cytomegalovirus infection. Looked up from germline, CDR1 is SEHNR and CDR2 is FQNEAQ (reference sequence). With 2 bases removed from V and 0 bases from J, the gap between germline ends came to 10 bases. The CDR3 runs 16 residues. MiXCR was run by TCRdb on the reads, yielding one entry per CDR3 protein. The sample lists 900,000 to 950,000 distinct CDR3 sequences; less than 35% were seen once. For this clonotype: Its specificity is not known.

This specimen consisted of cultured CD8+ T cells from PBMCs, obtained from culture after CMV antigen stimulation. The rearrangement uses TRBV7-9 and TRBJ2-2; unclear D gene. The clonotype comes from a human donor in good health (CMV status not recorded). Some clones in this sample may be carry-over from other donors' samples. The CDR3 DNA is TGTGCCAGCAGCTTATCATTATCCCCGAACACCGGGGAGCTGTTTTTT. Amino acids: CASSLSLSPNTGELFF. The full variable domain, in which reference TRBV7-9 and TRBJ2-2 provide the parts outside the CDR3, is DTGVSQNPRHKITKRGQNVTFRCDPISEHNRLYWYRQTLGQGPEFLTYFQNEAQLEKSRLLSDRFSAERPKGSFSTLEIQRTEQGDSAMYLCASSLSLSPNTGELFFGEGSRLTVL.